The source of this T cell receptor beta chain is a study of blood T cells in healthy people across ages. A second PCR of 7 to 11 cycles used a sample-barcoded 5' primer and a J-beta primer mix. The template-switch adaptor, which had 12 random nucleotides, put a tag on each cDNA molecule. In TCRdb, the 5' RACE reads were re-called with MiXCR into one record per CDR3 protein. The sample gives approximately 730,000 distinct CDR3 sequences, 50% to 65% of which show up once; 41% is in the top ten. The CDR3 runs 11 residues. Germline CDR1 is KGHDR and CDR2 is SFDVKD. V was pared by 5 bases and J by 2 bases, with 2 bases between.

This TCR was recovered from an elderly man in good health. Sequencing input: blood. The chain is built from TRBV24-1 and TRBJ1-2; no clear D. The CDR3 nucleotides read TGTGCCACCAGTGGCAACTATGGCTACACCTTC. Translated: CATSGNYGYTF.